These 19 T cell receptor beta chains share one sample of origin, sequenced in a study of blood T cell repertoires in COVID-19. TCRdb's copy holds only in-frame clones and misses some; the assay was immunoSEQ multiplex PCR. The table includes about 120,000 clones, roughly 80% detected once. Input material: peripheral blood. The source of these receptors is a human donor in a cohort sampled during active COVID-19.

The chain couples TRBV30 to TRBJ2-5; TRBD1 aligns across 7 bases. In germline, CDR1 is GTSNPN, CDR2 SVGIG (reference sequence). V shed 2 bases and J 4 bases; nucleotides not matched to a gene: 7. This CDR3 is built from 14 residues. CDR3 DNA: TGTGCCTGGAGTCCAGGACAGGTCATAGAGACCCAGTACTTC. It is translated as CAWSPGQVIETQYF.

There are a few counts of this clone. The chain carries TRBV12-3 or TRBV12-4 and TRBJ1-2; TRBD1 aligns across 7 bases. The J segment lost 8 bases and the V segment lost 3 bases, leaving 6 bases of the junction unmatched. The CDR3 is 13 amino acids. The CDR3, as DNA: TGTGCCAGCAGTTTTTCAGGGGGTAGCGGCTACACCTTC. This gives the protein CASSFSGGSGYTF.

The rearrangement joins TRBV7-6 to TRBJ1-3; D is uncertain. CDR1 is SGHVS and CDR2 is FNYEAQ in the germline V gene. Trimming shortened V by 0 bases and J by 3 bases, and 12 bases separated the two germline ends. CDR3 length: 16 amino acids. In DNA, the CDR3 is TGTGCCAGCAGCTTAGCTCTTCCTCGTAGTGGAAACACCATATATTTT. It is translated as CASSLALPRSGNTIYF. The whole variable domain, remainder taken from reference TRBV7-6 and TRBJ1-3, is GAGVSQSPRYKVTKRGQDVALRCDPISGHVSLYWYRQALGQGPEFLTYFNYEAQQDKSGLPNDRFSAERPEGSISTLTIQRTEQRDSAMYRCASSLALPRSGNTIYFGEGSWLTVV.

This clone was counted between two and nine times. J is TRBJ1-6 and V is TRBV30; a weak D match, TRBD1 (6 bases). This CDR3 spans 19 amino acids. The V gene lost 3 bases and the J gene lost 0 bases, with 21 bases spanning the gap. Germline CDR1 and CDR2: GTSNPN and SVGIG (reference sequence). DNA of the CDR3: TGTGCCTGGAGAGGGGACATTTCTTTACGGAGCTCCTATAATTCACCCCTCCACTTT. Translation: CAWRGDISLRSSYNSPLHF.

This chain connects TRBV4-2 to TRBJ2-7; TRBD2 might be the D (5 bases). CDR1 LGHNA and CDR2 YNFKEQ come from the germline V gene. V was cut by 1 base and J by 2 bases, with 12 bases left in between. This CDR3 is 15 amino acids long. The CDR3 sequence: CASSQVVGVAYEQYF. CDR3 bases: TGTGCCAGCAGCCAAGTAGTGGGAGTCGCCTACGAGCAGTACTTC.

J is TRBJ1-1 and V is TRBV7-9, with TRBD1 identical over 10 bases. J lost 5 bases, V lost 5 bases, and 2 bases had no gene match. The CDR3 consists of 13 residues. In germline, CDR1 is SEHNR, CDR2 FQNEAQ (reference sequence). The CDR3 protein is CASSTGQGTEAFF. CDR3 nucleotide sequence: TGTGCCAGCAGCACGGGACAGGGGACTGAAGCTTTCTTT.

This sequence joins TRBV7-9 and TRBJ2-7; no reliable D call. Trimming stripped 1 base from V and 2 bases from J, with 9 bases between. CDR1 and CDR2 from the germline V gene are SEHNR and FQNEAQ (reference sequence). The CDR3 sequence is 14 residues long. The DNA of the CDR3 is TGTGCCAGCAGCTTAGATCCGGTGGCCTACGAGCAGTACTTC. Protein: CASSLDPVAYEQYF. Looking up the rest from reference TRBV7-9 and TRBJ2-7 gives the full variable domain: DTGVSQNPRHKITKRGQNVTFRCDPISEHNRLYWYRQTLGQGPEFLTYFQNEAQLEKSRLLSDRFSAERPKGSFSTLEIQRTEQGDSAMYLCASSLDPVAYEQYFGPGTRLTVT.

The chain uses TRBV4-1 and TRBJ2-7; D ambiguous. This CDR3 has 13 amino acids. V was shortened by 0 bases and J by 6 bases, with 9 bases between the two germline ends. Germline-derived CDR1 and CDR2 are MGHRA and YSYEKL. The CDR3 nucleotides read TGCGCCAGCAGCCAAGATAGCTTTCGCGAGCAGTACTTC. Translating gives CASSQDSFREQYF.

The V and J genes are TRBV5-6 and TRBJ2-7; 9 bases match TRBD1. After removal of 0 bases from V and 4 bases from J, the junction contained 5 bases not matched to a gene. Germline CDR1 and CDR2: SGHDT and YYEEEE. The CDR3 contains 15 residues. The CDR3 bases are TGTGCCAGCAGCTTGGGGGACAGGGACGCTTACGAGCAGTACTTC. Its translation: CASSLGDRDAYEQYF.

The chain uses TRBV6-1 and TRBJ2-1; 7 nucleotides match TRBD2. CDR1 is MNHNS and CDR2 is SASEGT in the germline V gene. This CDR3 region has 14 residues. The V gene end was trimmed by 3 bases and the J gene end by 8 bases; junction bases not matched to a gene: 7. The DNA for the CDR3 is TGTGCCAGCAGTGAGCAACAGGCGGGAGATGAGCAGTTCTTC. Its translation is CASSEQQAGDEQFF.

The rearrangement uses TRBV4-1 and TRBJ1-1; TRBD1 might be the D (5 bases). CDR3 length: 12 amino acids. Germline values: CDR1 MGHRA, CDR2 YSYEKL. The germline V and J ends were trimmed by 0 bases and 11 bases, with 10 bases remaining between them. The CDR3 DNA sequence: TGCGCCAGCAGCCAAGATGGGGGGAGGGCTTTCTTT. This sequence encodes CASSQDGGRAFF.

J is TRBJ1-1 and V is TRBV4-3, with a possible D match to TRBD1 (6 bases). CDR3 length: 14 residues. Germline V lookup: CDR1 LGHNA, CDR2 YSLEER. Deletions cut 0 bases from V and 4 bases from J, with 9 bases between. In DNA form, the CDR3 reads TGCGCCAGCAGCCAAGAAACAGGGACCACTGAAGCTTTCTTT. Amino acid sequence: CASSQETGTTEAFF.

In its sample, this clone was seen a few times. The chain couples TRBV30 to TRBJ2-7; TRBD2 aligns across 9 bases. V dropped 0 bases and J dropped 1; count of bases not matched to a gene: 7. There are 16 residues in the CDR3. CDR1 and CDR2 (germline): GTSNPN, SVGIG (reference sequence). The CDR3 loop reads CAWSVLGSGRSYEQYF. CDR3 in DNA: TGTGCCTGGAGTGTACTGGGTAGCGGGAGATCCTACGAGCAGTACTTC.

This clone was counted only a few times. The rearrangement joins TRBV19 to TRBJ2-1; weak D call: TRBD2 (5 bases). The germline V gene encodes CDR1 LNHDA and CDR2 SQIVND (reference sequence). The CDR3 loop spans 16 amino acids. V was cut by 3 bases and J by 1 base, with 13 bases left in between. The CDR3 loop is CASSMGDFQSYNEQFF. The CDR3 DNA sequence: TGTGCCAGTAGTATGGGAGACTTCCAATCCTACAATGAGCAGTTCTTC.

V gene TRBV6-2 or TRBV6-3 combines with J gene TRBJ2-1; TRBD2 agrees at 10 bases. Germline V gives CDR1 MNHEY, CDR2 SVGEGT. This CDR3 contains 17 residues. J was trimmed by 1 base and V by 4 bases; bases with no gene match: 7. The CDR3 DNA is TGTGCCAGCAGTTTACCTGGTAGCGGGGGGTCCTACAATGAGCAGTTCTTC. This codes for CASSLPGSGGSYNEQFF.

The chain links TRBV3-1 (or the pseudogene TRBV3-2) to TRBJ1-2, with a weak D call TRBD1 (6 bases). Between the trimmed V and J ends, which lost 1 base and 7 bases, there was a span of 13 bases. The V gene's germline CDR1 is LGHDT and CDR2 YNNKEL (reference sequence). This CDR3 comprises 14 residues. CDR3 DNA sequence: TGTGCCAGCAGCCAAGGTACAGGGCAGGGTGGCTACACCTTC. Its protein is CASSQGTGQGGYTF.

The chain recombines TRBV6-1 with TRBJ1-5; D unresolved. The CDR3 consists of 15 residues. The V and J ends lost 2 bases and 4 bases respectively, with 12 bases between them. Germline V gene sequence: CDR1 MNHNS, CDR2 SASEGT. CDR3 loop: CASSESTAGNQPQHF. The CDR3 bases are TGTGCCAGCAGTGAATCAACCGCGGGAAATCAGCCCCAGCATTTT.

The chain couples TRBV10-3 to TRBJ2-7, with D perhaps matching TRBD2 (5 bases). The germline V gene has CDR1 ENHRY and CDR2 SYGVKD. The CDR3 sequence is 13 residues long. Trimming cost V 3 bases and J 0 bases, with 6 bases left between them. The CDR3 sequence is CAISDTSSYEQYF. The CDR3 bases are TGTGCCATCAGTGACACTAGCTCCTACGAGCAGTACTTC.

The table lists this clone with a count of one. The rearrangement joins TRBV9 to TRBJ2-4; the D gene is possibly TRBD1 (6 bases). The germline V gene encodes CDR1 SGDLS and CDR2 YYNGEE. V lost 0 bases, J lost 4 bases, and 14 bases lay in between. This CDR3 contains 16 residues. The CDR3 DNA reads TGTGCCAGCAGCGTAGGGGACACAATGTTTAAAAACATTCAGTACTTC. This translates into CASSVGDTMFKNIQYF.